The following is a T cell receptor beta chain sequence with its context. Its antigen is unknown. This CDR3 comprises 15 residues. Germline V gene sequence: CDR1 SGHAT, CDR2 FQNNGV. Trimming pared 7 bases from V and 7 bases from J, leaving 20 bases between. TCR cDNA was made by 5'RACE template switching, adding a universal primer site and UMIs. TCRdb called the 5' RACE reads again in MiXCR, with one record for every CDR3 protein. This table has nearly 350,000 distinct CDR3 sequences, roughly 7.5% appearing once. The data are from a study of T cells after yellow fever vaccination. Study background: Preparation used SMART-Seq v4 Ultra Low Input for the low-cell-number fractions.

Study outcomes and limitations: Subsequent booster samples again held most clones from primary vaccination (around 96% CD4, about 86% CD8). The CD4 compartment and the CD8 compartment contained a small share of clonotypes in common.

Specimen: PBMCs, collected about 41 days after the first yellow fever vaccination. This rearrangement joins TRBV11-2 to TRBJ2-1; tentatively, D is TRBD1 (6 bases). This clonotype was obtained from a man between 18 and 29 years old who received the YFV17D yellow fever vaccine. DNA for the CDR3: TGTGCCAGCACCCCAAGGGCAGGGGCCTTGAATGAGCAGTTCTTC. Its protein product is CASTPRAGALNEQFF. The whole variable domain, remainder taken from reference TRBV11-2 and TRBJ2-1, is EAGVAQSPRYKIIEKRQSVAFWCNPISGHATLYWYQQILGQGPKLLIQFQNNGVVDDSQLPKDRFSAERLKGVDSTLKIQPAKLEDSAVYLCASTPRAGALNEQFFGPGTRLTVL.